This section outlines one TCR beta chain sequence together with its context. Its antigen remains undetermined. The record has no base qualities; no much larger clone is one base away. This entry belongs to a study of shared clonotypes between healthy human individuals (dated by TCRdb to between 2020 and 2021). Context from the whole study: Two women and a few men aged 18 to 49 years were included in the cohort. For each donor, CD4 naive and CD4 memory were each run on three plates, CD8 naive on two plates, and CD8 memory on one plate. The study deeply sequenced blood TCR repertoires of about 5 healthy adults to estimate repertoire size and the extent of clonotype sharing between individuals. Libraries were prepared and TCR repertoires were sequenced by different laboratories using diverse techniques, in order to increase sequencing depth and limit assay-specific biases. Leukapheresis yielded between about 0.9 and 9 billion PBMCs per donor.

Broad study findings and their caveats: Pairwise subsampling led to the expectation that sequencing depth would affect the degree of clonotype sharing among donors. Sampling was limited to blood, and TCR repertoires in tissue likely differ from TCR repertoires in blood. Higher generation probabilities were observed for clonotypes shared by all four sorted-subset donors than for non-shared clonotypes. The small number of donors limited the genetic and exposure-history diversity represented. Even with the large sequencing depth, rarefaction of the sorted-subset datasets indicated that sequencing was incomplete. Across a few donors, approximately 4.6% of naive CD4, around 3.3% of naive CD8, around 2.5% of memory CD4, and over 0.35% of memory CD8 clonotypes were shared. Larger estimated clonotype richness was generally found for naive subsets than for memory subsets.

CD8 naive samples were CD45RO-negative cells positively selected for CCR7, giving a CD45RA+CCR7+ population that excluded TemRA cells. The donors were healthy, HIV-negative adults with no recently reported acute infections or vaccinations. All donors were Caucasian adults living in Nashville, Tennessee, USA. After blood collection by leukapheresis, PBMCs were isolated using Ficoll-Histopaque density gradient centrifugation and then cryopreserved in the vapor phase of liquid nitrogen. Analytical flow cytometry was used to check the purity and quantity of each magnetically sorted T cell population. Genomic DNA was isolated from every sorted fraction and measured by UV absorbance on a Nanodrop 2000c. Using the deep immunoSEQ assay, TCR CDR3 regions were amplified from genomic DNA by multiplex PCR. Extracted genomic DNA from each cell subset was spread evenly across all wells of several immunoSEQ 96-well plates, with each plate serving as a replicate. For sorted subsets, roughly 200 ng of genomic DNA, equivalent to about 30,000 T cell genomes, went into each replicate PCR. The purified libraries were quantified using a Qubit 3.0 fluorometer, sized with a Bioanalyzer 2100, and then quantified again using the KAPA Library Quantification kit. Every immunoSEQ 96-well plate was sequenced on a separate single-read 150-cycle Illumina NextSeq 550 flow cell. From the authors' description of their analysis: Because the immunoSEQ output held only junctional sequences and lacked quality scores, the filtering could not match the filtering applied to full-length reads. Sequences were annotated with PyIR, a Python wrapper for IgBLAST v1.9, using IMGT germline references to assign V/J genes and CDR3. Any read was removed if the V/J assignment was weak (E-value above 1e-6), the CDR3 was missing, or the read contained stop codons, out-of-frame junctions, or ambiguous translated residues. V3J clonotypes were defined as sequences sharing an identical inferred V gene, J gene, and CDR3 amino acid sequence. To compute the percentage overlap between repertoires, the number of shared unique clonotypes was divided by the size of the smaller repertoire. Three approaches were used to assess repertoire richness: RTK rarefaction, the Chao1 estimator, and Recon v2.1 estimates of unobserved clonotypes. OLGA was used to compute generation probabilities for all TCRbeta clonotypes that the gDNA method yielded from a handful of donors. The immuneACCESS repertoire file appears here via TCRdb, limited to in-frame rearrangements. These files lack a portion of the clones; in checked studies, under half of the deficit traces to unresolved V genes, and the cause of the others is not known. D and trimming were read from the DNA, whereas the V and J calls and clone size are those reported in that table. For this sample the table gives under 850,000 clones, of which more than 85% were detected only once. The top ten clones comprise less than 25% of the sample.

Reading the germline V gene (reference sequence) gives CDR1 LNHDA and CDR2 SQIVND. CDR3 length: 15 amino acids, cysteine to phenylalanine. Solely the CDR3 DNA is kept, with 45 bases framed from the first base. For this chain, trimming is 6 bases at the V end and 2 bases at the J end, and the number of junction bases without a gene match is 7. The sequenced material came from naive CD8+ T cells sorted from blood. The sample's cell subset or site, from its label and the paper: CD45RA+CCR7+. The rearranged chain carries TRBV19 and TRBJ2-1; 7 of the junction bases match TRBD2. The TCR originated in a man aged 25 to 40 in good health. The DNA is TGTGCCAGTAGGGCAGCGGGGCCTACCTACAATGAGCAGTTCTTC. Protein translation: CASRAAGPTYNEQFF.